Shown below are 8 T cell receptor beta chains from a single sample sequenced in a study of T-cell memory formation after mild COVID-19. Each CDR3 protein is one row after TCRdb ran MiXCR on the 5' RACE reads. The sample holds 150,000 to 200,000 distinct CDR3 sequences, roughly 17% seen once. The source material was PBMCs or a T cell subset sorted from them (not recorded which). The receptors shown here come from an adult woman who had mild COVID-19 (a few samples of this study predate the infection). Cell type and time point are not known.

This clonotype was detected only a few times. The chain uses TRBV11-3 and TRBJ2-1; 11 bases map to TRBD2. This CDR3 region has 16 residues. The germline V gene encodes CDR1 SGHNT and CDR2 YENEEA. The J segment lost 3 bases and the V segment lost 5 bases, leaving 6 bases of the junction unmatched. DNA for the CDR3: TGTGCCAGCAGCCGAGAACTAGCGGGAGACTACAATGAGCAGTTCTTC. This codes for CASSRELAGDYNEQFF.

The CDR3 protein is CAVTSGGLEGFTEAFF. In nucleotides, the CDR3 is TGTGCTGTTACCTCCGGGGGGCTCGAAGGTTTCACTGAAGCTTTCTTT. The genes are TRBV15 and TRBJ1-1; weak D call: TRBD1 (6 bases). Germline V gives CDR1 LNHNV, CDR2 YYDKDF (reference sequence). The CDR3 sequence is 16 residues long.

This clonotype was detected ten times or more. The chain has TRBV5-4 and TRBJ2-3; D tentatively reads TRBD1 or TRBD2 (7 bases each). The V gene lost 1 base and the J gene lost 5 bases, with 20 bases spanning the gap. CDR3 length: 17 amino acids. From germline, CDR1 is SGHNT and CDR2 YYREEE (reference sequence). CDR3 coding DNA: TGTGCCAGCAGCTTGAAGGGGGCAACGGGGAGGGGAGATACGCAGTATTTT. Its protein is CASSLKGATGRGDTQYF.

This clonotype was counted between two and nine times. The J gene is TRBJ2-7, the V gene TRBV3-1, with D perhaps matching TRBD1 or TRBD2 (5 bases each). CDR1 is LGHDT, CDR2 YNNKEL, per germline (reference sequence). V was pared by 4 bases and J by 3 bases, with 16 bases between. The CDR3 runs 15 residues. CDR3 loop: CASSRAGAAFYEQYF. In nucleotides, the CDR3 is TGTGCCAGCAGCCGTGCCGGGGCAGCCTTCTACGAGCAGTACTTC.

On this clonotype itself: Compared with germline, one end of the junction differs, possibly owing to a read error. V usage is TRBV20-1 and J usage is TRBJ1-2; tentatively, D is TRBD1 (6 bases). CDR3 length equals 12 residues. CDR1 and CDR2 (germline): DFQATT, SNEGSKA (reference sequence). Here the CDR3 DNA reads TGCAGTGCTGGGCAGGGGAAATATGACTACACCTTC. Translation: CSAGQGKYDYTF.

This clonotype was observed at least ten times. The chain couples TRBV9 to TRBJ2-1; D ambiguous. The V end lost 0 bases, the J end lost 4 bases, and 11 bases lay between the germline ends. Looked up from germline, CDR1 is SGDLS and CDR2 is YYNGEE. The CDR3 is 15 amino acids. The DNA for the CDR3 is TGTGCCAGCAGCGTAGGCTCGGTGATTTACAATGAGCAGTTCTTC. Its translation is CASSVGSVIYNEQFF.

This clonotype was counted only a few times. The chain has TRBV20-1 and TRBJ2-5; 8 positions agree with TRBD1. This CDR3 is 12 amino acids long. V trimming: 5 bases; J trimming: 3 bases; junction bases outside the gene matches: 2. Germline V gene data show CDR1 as DFQATT and CDR2 as SNEGSKA (reference sequence). In DNA form, the CDR3 reads TGCAGTGCTGGGACAGGAAAAGAGACCCAGTACTTC. It translates to CSAGTGKETQYF.

V usage is TRBV6-2 or TRBV6-3 and J usage is TRBJ1-1; tentatively, D is TRBD1 (5 bases). This CDR3 is 13 amino acids long. Germline CDR1 and CDR2: MNHEY and SVGEGT. V gave up 6 bases and J gave up 7 bases, with 15 bases separating them. The CDR3 DNA is TGTGCCAGCAGCCAAATGGGGGGTTATGAAGCTTTCTTT. Translating gives CASSQMGGYEAFF.